These 19 T cell receptor beta chains share one sample of origin, sequenced in a study of T-cell reconstitution after alpha-beta-depleted transplantation in children. TCRbeta library construction was performed incorporating unique molecular identifiers. One entry per CDR3 protein, called by TCRdb with MiXCR from the PCR reads. The table has about 160,000 distinct CDR3 sequences, 8.5% to 14% seen once; the top ten hold roughly 13%. The material sequenced was PBMCs, taken before TCRalphabeta/CD19-depleted stem cell transplant. The origin of the receptors is a boy aged 2-15 years with acute myeloid leukemia, due to receive a stem cell transplant.

This clonotype occurred many times. The genes are TRBV20-1 and TRBJ1-1, with TRBD1 matching over 8 bases. The junction had 7 bases not matched to a gene; V was cut back by 6 bases and J by 4 bases. The germline CDR1 and CDR2 sequences are DFQATT and SNEGSKA (reference sequence). The length of the CDR3 is 13 residues. The CDR3 loop reads CSASGGAITEAFF. DNA for the CDR3: TGCAGTGCCTCAGGGGGCGCGATCACTGAAGCTTTCTTT.

This clonotype was seen repeatedly, ten times or more. The chain has TRBV15 and TRBJ1-3, with D possibly matching TRBD1 (6 bases). With 4 bases removed from V and 3 bases from J, the gap between germline ends came to 13 bases. Per the germline V gene, CDR1 is LNHNV and CDR2 is YYDKDF (reference sequence). The CDR3 is 15 residues long. The CDR3 nucleotides read TGTGCCACCAGCAAACCGGGGGCAATTGGAAACACCATATATTTT. Translated, it gives CATSKPGAIGNTIYF.

There are many counts of this clonotype. V gene TRBV27 combines with J gene TRBJ1-3; the D is unclear. This CDR3 has 16 residues. Germline values: CDR1 MNHEY, CDR2 SMNVEV (reference sequence). The V and J ends lost 0 bases and 4 bases respectively, with 13 bases between them. The CDR3 reads CASSLSKGLAGNTIYF. Here the CDR3 DNA reads TGTGCCAGCAGTTTATCGAAGGGCTTAGCAGGAAACACCATATATTTT.

The sample holds many counts of this clonotype. The chain carries TRBV6-1 and TRBJ2-1; 8 nucleotides line up with TRBD2. The CDR3 length is 15 residues. Unmatched junction bases numbered 9, after V lost 5 bases and J lost 6 bases. Germline CDR1 reads MNHNS; CDR2 reads SASEGT. In nucleotides, the CDR3 is TGTGCCAGCAGTCCCCGGGGGGGCGCCACCAATGAGCAGTTCTTC. Amino acids: CASSPRGGATNEQFF.

Ten or more counts support this clonotype. V usage is TRBV6-1 and J usage is TRBJ2-3; D is unresolved. Germline CDR1 MNHNS, CDR2 SASEGT. The ends were cut back, 7 bases at V and 2 bases at J, with 10 bases in the middle. The length of the CDR3 is 13 residues. The DNA for the CDR3 is TGTGCCAGCATGGCCTCTGACACAGATACGCAGTATTTT. It encodes CASMASDTDTQYF.

In regard to this clonotype: A much bigger clone sits one base away, suggesting this may be a read error. This chain connects TRBV5-6 to TRBJ2-3; D remains unclear. The germline CDR1 and CDR2 sequences are SGHDT and YYEEEE. Trimming pared 4 bases from V and 5 bases from J, leaving 11 bases between. The CDR3 runs 13 residues. CDR3 amino acids: CASSNDNIDTQYF. For the CDR3, the DNA is TGTGCCAGCAGCAACGACAACATAGATACGCAGTATTTT.

This clonotype was picked up many times. CDR3 in amino acids: CASSPHQGWVIDSPLHF. The CDR3 DNA is TGTGCCAGCAGTCCCCATCAGGGTTGGGTTATTGATTCACCCCTCCACTTT. The rearrangement uses TRBV27 and TRBJ1-6; a possible D gene is TRBD1 (5 bases). V gave up 5 bases and J gave up 8 bases, with 22 bases separating them. This CDR3 is 17 amino acids long. Germline CDR1 reads MNHEY; CDR2 reads SMNVEV (reference sequence).

This sequence joins TRBV12-5 and TRBJ1-5; unclear D gene. Per germline, CDR1 LGHNT and CDR2 FRNRAP. Trimming removed 0 bases from V and 0 bases from J, with 9 bases in between. The CDR3 is 16 amino acids. The CDR3 DNA reads TGTGCTAGTGGTTTGGTAATTTTGAATAGCAATCAGCCCCAGCATTTT. It encodes CASGLVILNSNQPQHF.

This clonotype was counted ten times or more. CDR3 protein: CASSPLGRGSVNEQFF. CDR3 in DNA: TGTGCCAGCTCACCACTTGGGCGCGGGAGTGTAAATGAGCAGTTCTTC. The rearrangement links TRBV18 to TRBJ2-1; TRBD2 agrees at 7 bases. From germline, CDR1 is KGHSH and CDR2 LQKENI. V dropped 1 base and J dropped 7; count of bases not matched to a gene: 10. The CDR3 covers 16 residues.

This clonotype came up many times. This sequence joins TRBV5-5 and TRBJ2-3, with TRBD1 matching 7 bases. V shed 6 bases, J shed 1 base, and the junction held 8 bases outside the gene matches. The CDR3 extends over 15 amino acids. Looked up from germline, CDR1 is SGHKS and CDR2 is YYEKEE (reference sequence). The CDR3, as DNA: TGTGCCAGCACCAACAGGGGATGGGGCACAGATACGCAGTATTTT. Translated: CASTNRGWGTDTQYF.

This clonotype has a count of ten or more. The chain has TRBV12-3 or TRBV12-4 and TRBJ2-7; a weak D match, TRBD2 (6 bases). V shed 6 bases and J shed 2 bases, with 14 bases lying between them. CDR3 length equals 14 residues. The CDR3, as DNA: TGTGCCAGCAGACAAGCGGGCGGGCCCTACGAGCAGTACTTC. This translates into CASRQAGGPYEQYF.

The sample holds many counts of this clonotype. The genes are TRBV5-1 and TRBJ1-4; a possible D gene is TRBD1 (6 bases). This CDR3 is built from 17 residues. Trimming took off 4 bases at V and 2 bases at J, with 18 bases between the two ends. The germline V gene encodes CDR1 SGHRS and CDR2 YFSETQ. This CDR3 reads CASSLQGFGGTNEKLFF. As DNA, the CDR3 is TGCGCCAGCAGCCTACAGGGATTCGGTGGCACTAATGAAAAACTGTTTTTT.

This clonotype has ten or more counts. A junction end diverges from the germline sequence, so it may reflect a read error. V and J are TRBV2 and TRBJ2-5; no reliable D call. The germline CDR1 and CDR2 sequences are SNHLY and FYNNEI. The CDR3 covers 15 residues. This chain's CDR3 is CASSEVDRDQETQYF. The CDR3 coding sequence is TGTGCCAGCAGTGAGGTGGATCGAGACCAGGAGACCCAGTACTTC.

This clonotype has a count of ten or more. The gene calls are TRBV28 and TRBJ2-3; D not resolved. Deletions cut 8 bases from V and 2 bases from J, with 11 bases between. In germline, CDR1 is MDHEN, CDR2 SYDVKM. The CDR3 sequence is 13 residues long. The CDR3 region has the DNA TGTGCCAGCGGGAAAAGGCCCACAGATACGCAGTATTTT. Protein sequence: CASGKRPTDTQYF. Complete variable domain (other parts from reference TRBV28 and TRBJ2-3): DVKVTQSSRYLVKRTGEKVFLECVQDMDHENMFWYRQDPGLGLRLIYFSYDVKMKEKGDIPEGYSVSREKKERFSLILESASTNQTSMYLCASGKRPTDTQYFGPGTRLTVL.

The J gene is TRBJ1-5, the V gene TRBV23-1; no clear D gene. TRBV23-1 is an ORF, with its function uncertain. This CDR3 spans 15 amino acids. Trimming stripped 8 bases from V and 6 bases from J, with 20 bases between. The CDR3 protein is CASSQNRSERQPQHF. The CDR3 DNA is TGCGCCAGCTCCCAAAATAGGTCGGAGCGTCAGCCCCAGCATTTT.

Of note for this clonotype: This clone may be a read error of a much larger clone one base away. The gene calls are TRBV6-1 and TRBJ2-5; no clear D. This CDR3 spans 14 amino acids. Trimming took off 1 base at V and 4 bases at J, with 10 bases between the two ends. Germline assignment: CDR1 MNHNS and CDR2 SASEGT. DNA for the CDR3: TGTGCCAGCAGTGAAGACAACCTGGGAGAGACCCAGTACTTC. It yields the protein CASSEDNLGETQYF.

This clonotype was counted ten times or more. The chain is built from TRBV5-1 and TRBJ1-2; TRBD1 aligns across 7 bases. V shed 3 bases, J shed 6 bases, and the junction held 8 bases outside the gene matches. This CDR3 spans 14 amino acids. Germline V gene data show CDR1 as SGHRS and CDR2 as YFSETQ. The CDR3 sequence is CASSSTGDEDGYTF. CDR3 nucleotide sequence: TGCGCCAGCAGCTCAACAGGGGATGAGGATGGCTACACCTTC.

This clonotype has at least ten counts. The chain has TRBV24-1 and TRBJ2-1; perhaps TRBD1 as D (6 bases). This CDR3 contains 16 residues. The V gene's germline CDR1 is KGHDR and CDR2 SFDVKD. V lost 4 bases to trimming and J lost 1 base, with 13 bases between them. The CDR3 nucleotides are TGTGCCACCAGTGACACGGACAGAGGATCCTACAATGAGCAGTTCTTC. As protein: CATSDTDRGSYNEQFF.

Remarks on this clonotype: With a much larger clone just one base away, this may be a read error. The rearrangement joins TRBV6-1 to TRBJ2-5; D unresolved. CDR1 is MNHNS and CDR2 is SASEGT in the germline V gene. This CDR3 is built from 10 residues. Here the CDR3 reads CTSSEESQYF. Written as DNA, the CDR3 is TGTACCAGCAGTGAAGAATCCCAGTACTTC.